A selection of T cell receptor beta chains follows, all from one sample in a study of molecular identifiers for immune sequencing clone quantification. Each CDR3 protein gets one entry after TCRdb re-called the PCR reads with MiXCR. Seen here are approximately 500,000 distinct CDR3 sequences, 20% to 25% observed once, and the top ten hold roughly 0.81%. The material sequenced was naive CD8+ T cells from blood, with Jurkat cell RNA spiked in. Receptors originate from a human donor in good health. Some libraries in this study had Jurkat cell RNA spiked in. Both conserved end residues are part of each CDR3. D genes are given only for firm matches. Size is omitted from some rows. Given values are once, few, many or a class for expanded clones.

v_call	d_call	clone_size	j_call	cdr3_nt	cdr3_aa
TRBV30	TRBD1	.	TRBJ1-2	TGTGCCTGGTACAGGGGAGGCTATGGCTACACCTTC	CAWYRGGYGYTF
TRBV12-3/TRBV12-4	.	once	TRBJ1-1	TGTGTCAGCAGTTTAGTGGAGGGTCAGCTGAACACTGAAGCTTTCTTT	CVSSLVEGQLNTEAFF
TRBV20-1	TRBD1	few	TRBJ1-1	TGCAGTGCTAGGAATACCTGGGACAGGTCTGGTGAAGCTTTCTTT	CSARNTWDRSGEAFF
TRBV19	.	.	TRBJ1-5	TGTGCCAGTAGTATATCCGGGGTTGGCAATCAGCCCCAGCATTTT	CASSISGVGNQPQHF
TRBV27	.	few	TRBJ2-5	TGTGCCAGCAGTTTAGTTGGGGTGGGGGGATCGGAGACCCAGTACTTC	CASSLVGVGGSETQYF
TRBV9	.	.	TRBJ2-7	TGTGCCAGCAGCGTAACAGGGATGGGAGGCGAGCAGTACTTC	CASSVTGMGGEQYF
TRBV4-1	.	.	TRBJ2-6	TGCGCCAGCAGCCAGCGACAGTACTCTGGGGCCAACGTCCTGACTTTC	CASSQRQYSGANVLTF
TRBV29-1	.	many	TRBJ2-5	TGCAGCGTTGAACGGGGCTCCAAAGAGACCCAGTACTTC	CSVERGSKETQYF
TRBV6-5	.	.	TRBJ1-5	TGTGCCGGCAGTTGCTCTGGGAATAGCAATCAGCCCCAGCATTTT	CAGSCSGNSNQPQHF
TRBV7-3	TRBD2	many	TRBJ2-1	TGTGCCAGCAGCTCGGGACTAGCGGGAGAGTCATACCCCAATGAGCAGTTCTTC	CASSSGLAGESYPNEQFF
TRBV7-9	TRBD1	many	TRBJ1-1	TGTGCCAGCAGCTGGTCAGGGGGCGAAGAAGCTTTCTTT	CASSWSGGEEAFF